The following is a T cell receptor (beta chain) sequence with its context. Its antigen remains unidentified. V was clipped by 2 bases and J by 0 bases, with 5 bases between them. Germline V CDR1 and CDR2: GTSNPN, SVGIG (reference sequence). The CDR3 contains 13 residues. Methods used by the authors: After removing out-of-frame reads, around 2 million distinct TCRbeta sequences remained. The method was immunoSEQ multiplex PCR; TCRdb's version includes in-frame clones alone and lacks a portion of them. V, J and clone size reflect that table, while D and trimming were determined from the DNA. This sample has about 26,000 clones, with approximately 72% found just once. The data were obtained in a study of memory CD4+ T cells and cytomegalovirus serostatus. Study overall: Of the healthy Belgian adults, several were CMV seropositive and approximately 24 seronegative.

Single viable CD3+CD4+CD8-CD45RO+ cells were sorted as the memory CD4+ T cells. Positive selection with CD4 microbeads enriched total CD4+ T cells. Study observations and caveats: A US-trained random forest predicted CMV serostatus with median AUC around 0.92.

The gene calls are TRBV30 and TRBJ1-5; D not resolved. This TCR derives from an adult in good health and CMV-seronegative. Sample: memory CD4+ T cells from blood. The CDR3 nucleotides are TGTGCCTGGAGTTGGGATAGCAATCAGCCCCAGCATTTT. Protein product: CAWSWDSNQPQHF.